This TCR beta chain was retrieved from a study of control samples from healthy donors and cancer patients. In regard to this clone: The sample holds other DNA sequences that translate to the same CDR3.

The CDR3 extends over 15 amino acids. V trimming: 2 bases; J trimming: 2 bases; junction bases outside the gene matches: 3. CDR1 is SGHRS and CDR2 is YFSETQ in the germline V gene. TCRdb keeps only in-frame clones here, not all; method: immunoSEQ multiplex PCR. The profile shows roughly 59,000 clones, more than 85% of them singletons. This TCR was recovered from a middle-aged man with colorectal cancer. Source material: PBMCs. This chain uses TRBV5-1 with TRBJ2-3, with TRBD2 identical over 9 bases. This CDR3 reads CASSFSGGPTDTQYF. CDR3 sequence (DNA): TGCGCCAGCAGCTTCAGCGGGGGGCCCACAGATACGCAGTATTTT.